The 12 T cell receptor beta chains listed next were all sequenced from one sample in a study of identical twins. TCRdb reprocessed the 5' RACE reads with MiXCR, giving one entry per CDR3 protein. Among 640,000 or so distinct CDR3 sequences listed, around 6.1% were seen once. The sample was naive T cells sorted from blood. These receptors originate from a man aged 18 to 35 in good health.

This clonotype showed up many times. This sequence joins TRBV12-5 and TRBJ2-5; TRBD1 matches 8 bases. Germline values: CDR1 LGHNT, CDR2 FRNRAP. Trimming removed 3 bases from V and 4 bases from J; junction bases left unmatched: 4. The CDR3 has 14 amino acids. The CDR3, as DNA: TGTGCTAGTGGTTTAACAGGGACAGGAGAGACCCAGTACTTC. Protein product: CASGLTGTGETQYF. The full variable domain, its missing parts supplied by reference TRBV12-5 and TRBJ2-5, is DARVTQTPRHKVTEMGQEVTMRCQPILGHNTVFWYRQTMMQGLELLAYFRNRAPLDDSGMPKDRFSAEMPDATLATLKIQPSEPRDSAVYFCASGLTGTGETQYFGPGTRLLVL.

This clonotype appeared a few times. The chain joins TRBV7-7 to TRBJ2-3; perhaps TRBD1 as D (5 bases). Trimming pared 1 base from V and 10 bases from J, leaving 18 bases between. Per germline, CDR1 SSHAT and CDR2 FNYEAQ (reference sequence). CDR3 size: 15 residues. CDR3 nucleotides: TGTGCCAGCAGCTTAGAATTTGGAAGGGGCAGCCCGCAGTATTTT. As protein: CASSLEFGRGSPQYF.

The table lists this clonotype with many counts. The chain recombines TRBV12-3 or TRBV12-4 with TRBJ1-4; 7 bases align to TRBD1. The V and J ends lost 4 bases and 6 bases, in that order; junction bases with no gene match: 8. This CDR3 comprises 15 residues. This CDR3 reads CASSSARQGDEKLFF. As DNA, the CDR3 is TGTGCCAGCAGTTCCGCCCGGCAGGGGGATGAAAAACTGTTTTTT.

This clonotype was seen ten or more times. This rearrangement joins TRBV28 to TRBJ1-1; D unclear. V was shortened by 7 bases and J by 8 bases, with 20 bases between the two germline ends. Germline-derived CDR1 and CDR2 are MDHEN and SYDVKM. This CDR3 spans 14 amino acids. CDR3 amino acids: CASKANTPWGEAFF. The DNA for the CDR3 is TGTGCCAGCAAGGCCAACACTCCTTGGGGAGAAGCTTTCTTT.

This clonotype has at least ten counts. This chain uses TRBV4-1 with TRBJ2-1, with 7 bases matching TRBD2. Germline V gene sequence: CDR1 MGHRA, CDR2 YSYEKL. With 3 bases clipped from V and 2 bases from J, the junction kept 7 bases outside the gene matches. The CDR3 has 16 residues. In nucleotides, the CDR3 is TGCGCCAGCAGCCACCTACAGCGGGGAGCCTACAATGAGCAGTTCTTC. This gives the protein CASSHLQRGAYNEQFF.

In the case of this clonotype: A much larger clone lies one base from this, so it may be a read error. The genes are TRBV20-1 and TRBJ2-5, with TRBD2 matching 7 bases. This CDR3 region has 16 residues. Germline V gene data show CDR1 as DFQATT and CDR2 as SNEGSKA (reference sequence). CDR3 coding DNA: TGCGGTGCTAGAGAAGGAGCGGGACGCCTCCAAGAGACCCAGTACTTC. Protein: CGAREGAGRLQETQYF.

The genes are TRBV4-2 and TRBJ2-1, with TRBD2 matching 11 bases. The germline CDR1 and CDR2 sequences are LGHNA and YNFKEQ. The CDR3 has 19 amino acids. Unmatched junction bases numbered 14, after V lost 0 bases and J lost 7 bases. In DNA, the CDR3 is TGTGCCAGCAGCCAAGATCTCAATAGCGGGAGGGCCTGGAGAAATGAGCAGTTCTTC. It codes for CASSQDLNSGRAWRNEQFF.

On this clonotype itself: A read error may be the cause here, since a much bigger clone is one base away. The conserved closing phenylalanine or tryptophan is absent in this CDR3, likely reflecting a read error. This chain connects TRBV15 to TRBJ2-5, with D unresolved. Trimming took 1 base from V and 6 from J, leaving 12 bases between them. CDR3 size: 14 residues. Germline assignment: CDR1 LNHNV and CDR2 YYDKDF (reference sequence). CDR3 DNA: TGTGCCACCAGCAGAGCATTAGACCTGAAGACCCAGTACTCC. Translation: CATSRALDLKTQYS.

This chain links TRBV12-5 with TRBJ1-1; no definite D call. This CDR3 has 12 amino acids. V was trimmed by 3 bases and J by 5 bases, leaving 7 bases between them. Germline V gives CDR1 LGHNT, CDR2 FRNRAP. The DNA of the CDR3 is TGTGCTAGTGGTTTCCTGGGGACTGAAGCTTTCTTT. Its protein is CASGFLGTEAFF. Filled out from reference TRBV12-5 and TRBJ1-1, the complete variable domain reads DARVTQTPRHKVTEMGQEVTMRCQPILGHNTVFWYRQTMMQGLELLAYFRNRAPLDDSGMPKDRFSAEMPDATLATLKIQPSEPRDSAVYFCASGFLGTEAFFGQGTRLTVV.

In this sample, this clonotype turned up many times. The gene calls are TRBV7-9 and TRBJ2-7, with 8 positions matching TRBD2. Losses at the gene ends were 1 base for V and 12 bases for J; bases not matched to a gene: 5. CDR1 and CDR2 from the germline V gene are SEHNR and FQNEAQ (reference sequence). The CDR3 consists of 12 residues. CDR3: CASSLGSGGAYV. CDR3 nucleotide sequence: TGTGCCAGCAGCTTAGGAAGCGGGGGAGCGTACGTC.

This clonotype was recorded a few times. The chain joins TRBV6-5 to TRBJ2-1; D not certain. This CDR3 is 16 amino acids long. Germline CDR1 is MNHEY and CDR2 is SVGAGI. V was trimmed by 0 bases and J by 4 bases, leaving 13 bases between them. The CDR3 reads CASSYSNQQTYNEQFF. DNA for the CDR3: TGTGCCAGCAGTTACTCGAACCAGCAGACTTACAATGAGCAGTTCTTC.

The chain recombines TRBV20-1 with TRBJ2-6, with no clear D. Per germline, CDR1 DFQATT and CDR2 SNEGSKA (reference sequence). This CDR3 spans 17 amino acids. The CDR3 spells CASKKGRKSSGANVLTF. CDR3 DNA sequence: TGCGCTTCTAAGAAAGGACGAAAGAGCTCTGGGGCCAACGTCCTGACTTTC.